This T cell receptor (beta chain) derives from a study of T cells after yellow fever vaccination. Whole-study context: Libraries from low-cell-number fractions were prepared with the SMART-Seq v4 Ultra Low Input RNA kit.

Of note for this clonotype: Its cognate antigen is unknown.

Via MiXCR, TCRdb re-called the 5' RACE reads, giving one row per CDR3 protein. The sample lists some 670,000 distinct CDR3 sequences, around 12% seen once, with just under 15% in the top ten. Overall study results and limits: Researchers report a weaker secondary response that nonetheless peaked faster, day 5 versus 15.

The clonotype comes from a young man who received the YFV17D yellow fever vaccine. The material sequenced was PBMCs, taken on the day of the yellow fever booster vaccination.

Here the CDR3 DNA reads TGTGCCAGCAGTCAAGAGCAAGCTCAATCCTACGAGCAGTACTTC. Amino acids: CASSQEQAQSYEQYF. The chain has TRBV6-1 and TRBJ2-7; D gene ambiguous. The CDR3 consists of 15 residues. Per the germline V gene, CDR1 is MNHNS and CDR2 is SASEGT. Trimming removed 5 bases at V and 1 base at J, with 15 bases between.